Following are 18 T cell receptor beta chains from one sample sequenced in a study of cytomegalovirus exposure and HLA in healthy donors. Amplification used 60 Vbeta primers and 13 Jbeta primers. Generated by immunoSEQ multiplex PCR, the TCRdb table keeps only in-frame clones and is missing some. The sample contains about 170,000 clones, roughly 80% of which appear only once. Source material: PBMCs. Receptors were obtained from a female donor in good health and CMV-seronegative.

This chain uses TRBV4-1 with TRBJ2-1; 7 bases are a match to TRBD2. The length of the CDR3 is 16 residues. CDR1 is MGHRA, CDR2 YSYEKL, per germline. Trimming cost V 0 bases and J 4 bases; bases outside gene matches: 6. The CDR3 nucleotides are TGCGCCAGCAGCCAAGATCCCGCTAGCGGATACAATGAGCAGTTCTTC. Its protein product is CASSQDPASGYNEQFF.

A word on this clone: A read error may account for a junction end that differs from germline. The chain joins TRBV11-2 to TRBJ2-1; TRBD2 agrees at 9 bases. Germline CDR1 reads SGHAT; CDR2 reads FQNNGV. The CDR3 has 14 residues. CDR3 residues: CVSSRNAGGGEQFF. The CDR3 nucleotides read TGTGTCAGCAGCCGGAACGCGGGAGGGGGCGAGCAGTTCTTC. The full variable domain, completed using reference TRBV11-2 and TRBJ2-1, is EAGVAQSPRYKIIEKRQSVAFWCNPISGHATLYWYQQILGQGPKLLIQFQNNGVVDDSQLPKDRFSAERLKGVDSTLKIQPAKLEDSAVYLCVSSRNAGGGEQFFGPGTRLTVL.

This clone was seen only a few times. A junction end diverges from the germline sequence, so it may reflect a read error. Different DNA sequences within this sample yield the same CDR3. V and J are TRBV7-9 and TRBJ1-6; D not certain. CDR3 length: 16 amino acids. Per germline, CDR1 SEHNR and CDR2 FQNEAQ (reference sequence). The CDR3 nucleotides are TGTGCCAGCAGCGTCGACACCGCCACTTATAATTCCCCCCTCCACTTT. It is translated as CASSVDTATYNSPLHF.

This chain links TRBV13 with TRBJ1-1; tentatively, D is TRBD1 (6 bases). CDR3 length equals 14 residues. V gave up 3 bases and J gave up 0 bases, with 8 bases separating them. Germline V gives CDR1 PRHDT, CDR2 FYEKMQ (reference sequence). The DNA of the CDR3 is TGTGCCAGCAGCTTGAGGGGGATGAACACTGAAGCTTTCTTT. Translated, it gives CASSLRGMNTEAFF.

The rearrangement uses TRBV7-6 and TRBJ2-2; 9 nucleotides match TRBD2. The CDR3 spans 16 residues. The germline gives CDR1 SGHVS, CDR2 FNYEAQ. With V trimmed by 5 bases and J by 4 bases, 8 bases remained unmatched. The CDR3 region has the DNA TGTGCCAGCAGCCATACCGGGACTAGCCGCACCGGGGAGCTGTTTTTT. Translating it yields CASSHTGTSRTGELFF. Combining the CDR3 with reference TRBV7-6 and TRBJ2-2 gives the whole variable domain GAGVSQSPRYKVTKRGQDVALRCDPISGHVSLYWYRQALGQGPEFLTYFNYEAQQDKSGLPNDRFSAERPEGSISTLTIQRTEQRDSAMYRCASSHTGTSRTGELFFGEGSRLTVL.

The chain has TRBV28 and TRBJ2-3, with a weak D call TRBD2 (6 bases). This CDR3 comprises 12 residues. Germline CDR1 is MDHEN and CDR2 is SYDVKM. Trimming shortened V by 6 bases and J by 4 bases, and 8 bases separated the two germline ends. The CDR3 protein is CASRTSPDTQYF. CDR3 DNA sequence: TGTGCCAGCAGGACTAGTCCAGATACGCAGTATTTT.

This sequence joins TRBV5-8 and TRBJ1-1; TRBD1 agrees at 8 bases. With V trimmed by 3 bases and J by 5 bases, 3 bases remained unmatched. The CDR3 runs 13 residues. CDR1 and CDR2 (germline): SGHTS, YDEGEE. The CDR3 region is CASSSRGRTEAFF. The CDR3 DNA reads TGTGCCAGCAGCTCCAGGGGGCGAACTGAAGCTTTCTTT.

The chain couples TRBV20-1 to TRBJ1-2; D is unresolved. The CDR3 totals 11 residues. Trimming cost V 7 bases and J 2 bases, with 8 bases left between them. Germline V gene sequence: CDR1 DFQATT, CDR2 SNEGSKA (reference sequence). The CDR3 spells CSVAGNYGYTF. The CDR3 nucleotides are TGCAGTGTCGCGGGGAACTATGGCTACACCTTC.

The chain combines TRBV2 with TRBJ2-7, with TRBD2 matching 13 bases. V was pared by 6 bases and J by 2 bases, with 4 bases of the junction left unmatched. The CDR3 totals 15 residues. In germline, CDR1 is SNHLY, CDR2 FYNNEI. The CDR3 spells CASSRLAGGPYEQYF. DNA of the CDR3: TGTGCCAGCAGCCGACTAGCGGGGGGTCCCTACGAGCAGTACTTC.

In its sample, this clone was seen once. The chain carries TRBV25-1 and TRBJ2-7, with D maybe TRBD1 (6 bases). V gave up 0 bases and J gave up 2 bases, with 17 bases separating them. Germline V gives CDR1 MGHDK, CDR2 SYGVNS. This CDR3 has 17 amino acids. The CDR3 spells CASSEYPGVAPTYEQYF. The CDR3 nucleotides read TGTGCCAGCAGTGAATATCCAGGGGTAGCCCCCACCTACGAGCAGTACTTC.

The V gene is TRBV14, the J gene TRBJ2-7; D may be TRBD1 (6 bases). V was shortened by 0 bases and J by 5 bases, with 14 bases between the two germline ends. The CDR3 consists of 15 residues. The germline V gene encodes CDR1 SGHDN and CDR2 FVKESK. CDR3 nucleotides: TGTGCCAGCAGCCAAGATCTGGGGGCCATCGACGAGCAGTACTTC. Protein sequence: CASSQDLGAIDEQYF.

Only one count was recorded for this clone. This chain uses TRBV9 with TRBJ2-3, with 10 bases lining up with TRBD2. CDR3 length equals 15 residues. CDR1 and CDR2 (germline): SGDLS, YYNGEE. Trimming removed 1 base from V and 4 bases from J; junction bases left unmatched: 3. The CDR3 loop is CASSVNSGGADTQYF. The CDR3 DNA is TGTGCCAGCAGCGTAAACAGCGGGGGGGCAGATACGCAGTATTTT.

The chain couples TRBV11-3 to TRBJ2-1, with a tentative D call TRBD2 (7 bases). Germline CDR1 and CDR2: SGHNT and YENEEA. There are 15 residues in the CDR3. The V end was cut by 3 bases, the J end by 4 bases, with 13 bases between. The CDR3 loop is CASSFEGGPYNEQFF. The CDR3 coding sequence is TGTGCCAGCAGCTTCGAGGGGGGGCCGTACAATGAGCAGTTCTTC. The variable domain in full, with the rest retrieved from reference TRBV11-3 and TRBJ2-1, is EAGVVQSPRYKIIEKKQPVAFWCNPISGHNTLYWYLQNLGQGPELLIRYENEEAVDDSQLPKDRFSAERLKGVDSTLKIQPAELGDSAVYLCASSFEGGPYNEQFFGPGTRLTVL.

CDR3 sequence: CASSLARTSGWPDTQYF. CDR3 sequence (DNA): TGTGCCAGCAGCTTAGCGAGGACGAGCGGGTGGCCAGATACGCAGTATTTT. J is TRBJ2-3 and V is TRBV7-8; tentative D call: TRBD2 (6 bases). CDR1 and CDR2 (germline): SGHVS, FQNEAQ. Trimming removed 0 bases from V and 4 bases from J, with 17 bases in between. CDR3 length equals 17 residues.

The J gene is TRBJ2-7, the V gene TRBV14, with a tentative D call TRBD1 (6 bases). Trimming took off 0 bases at V and 4 bases at J, with 10 bases between the two ends. This CDR3 contains 14 residues. Germline CDR1 reads SGHDN; CDR2 reads FVKESK. This CDR3 reads CASSQDRQGYEQYF. DNA of the CDR3: TGTGCCAGCAGCCAAGATAGGCAGGGGTACGAGCAGTACTTC.

This clone has more than one count but fewer than ten. This chain joins TRBV5-6 and TRBJ2-2; unclear D gene. CDR1 is SGHDT, CDR2 YYEEEE, per germline. The CDR3 is 14 amino acids. Trimming cost V 1 base and J 1 base, with 5 bases left between them. CDR3 amino acids: CASSLSWNTGELFF. The CDR3 DNA follows: TGTGCCAGCAGCTTGAGCTGGAACACCGGGGAGCTGTTTTTT.

This clone was seen a single time. The chain employs TRBV11-2 and TRBJ2-5; D is undetermined. Per the germline V gene, CDR1 is SGHAT and CDR2 is FQNNGV. The CDR3 totals 13 residues. V lost 0 bases, J lost 5 bases, and 7 bases lay in between. CDR3 amino acids: CASSLETSETQYF. Here the CDR3 DNA reads TGTGCCAGCAGCTTAGAGACTTCGGAGACCCAGTACTTC.

The chain is built from TRBV7-9 and TRBJ2-5; 9 bases are a match to TRBD1. The tail of the sequence fits TRBJ2-7 better, so the J call may be wrong. CDR3 size: 15 residues. Germline assignment: CDR1 SEHNR and CDR2 FQNEAQ (reference sequence). This CDR3 reads CASSLLGTGWSEQYF. In nucleotides, the CDR3 is TGTGCCAGCAGCTTACTGGGGACAGGGTGGTCCGAGCAGTACTTC.